This T cell receptor (beta chain) derives from a study of OX40 agonist ivuxolimab in advanced cancers. At the level of the study: The group had a mean age of around 64 years, ranged from about 20 to 79, and was roughly 80% male.

The CDR3 extends over 14 amino acids. The ends were cut back, 0 bases at V and 5 bases at J, with 12 bases in the middle. Germline V CDR1 and CDR2: SGHTS, YDEGEE. This table comes from immunoSEQ multiplex PCR, and its TCRdb copy is limited to in-frame clones, with some not included. The repertoire includes fewer than 25,000 clones, approximately 80% of them detected once, and 16% sits in the top ten. This clone has just a few counts. This TCR was recovered from an adult with an advanced solid tumor such as melanoma, head and neck, liver or kidney cancer. The chain recombines TRBV5-8 with TRBJ2-7; D is perhaps TRBD1 (5 bases). Sequencing used CD4+ or CD8+ T cells sorted from blood, obtained in a trial of the OX40 agonist ivuxolimab. The CDR3 DNA sequence: TGTGCCAGCAGCTTGGCCGGTAGGGGAAACGAGCAGTACTTC. It translates to CASSLAGRGNEQYF.